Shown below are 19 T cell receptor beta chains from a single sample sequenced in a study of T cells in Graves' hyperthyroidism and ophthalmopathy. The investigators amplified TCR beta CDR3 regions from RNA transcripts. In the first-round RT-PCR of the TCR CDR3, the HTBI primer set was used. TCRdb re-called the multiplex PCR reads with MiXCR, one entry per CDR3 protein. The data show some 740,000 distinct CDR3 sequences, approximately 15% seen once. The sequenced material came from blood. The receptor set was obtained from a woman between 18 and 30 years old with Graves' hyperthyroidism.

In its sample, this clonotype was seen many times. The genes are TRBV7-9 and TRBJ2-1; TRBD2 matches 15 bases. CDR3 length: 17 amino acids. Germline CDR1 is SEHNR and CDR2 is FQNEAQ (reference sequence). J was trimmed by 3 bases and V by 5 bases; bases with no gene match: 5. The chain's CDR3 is CASSLGLAGGVYNEQFF. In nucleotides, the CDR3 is TGTGCCAGCAGCCTAGGACTAGCGGGAGGGGTCTACAATGAGCAGTTCTTC.

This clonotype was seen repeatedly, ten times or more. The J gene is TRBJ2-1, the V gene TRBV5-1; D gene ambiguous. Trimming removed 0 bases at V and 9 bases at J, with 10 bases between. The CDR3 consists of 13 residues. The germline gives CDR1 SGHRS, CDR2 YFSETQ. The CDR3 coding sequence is TGCGCCAGCAGCTTGGTTGTATTCGGTGAGCAGTTCTTC. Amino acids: CASSLVVFGEQFF.

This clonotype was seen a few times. CDR3 sequence (DNA): TGTGCCAGCAGGGACAGGGCTAACTATGGCTACACCTTC. It translates to CASRDRANYGYTF. The genes are TRBV6-1 and TRBJ1-2, with 8 bases fitting TRBD1. This CDR3 has 13 amino acids. The trim removed 6 bases at V and 0 bases at J, leaving 0 bases unmatched. Germline V lookup: CDR1 MNHNS, CDR2 SASEGT.

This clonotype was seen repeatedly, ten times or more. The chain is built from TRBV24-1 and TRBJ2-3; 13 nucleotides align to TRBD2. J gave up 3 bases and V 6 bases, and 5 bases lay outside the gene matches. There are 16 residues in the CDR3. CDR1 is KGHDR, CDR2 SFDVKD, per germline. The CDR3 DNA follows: TGTGCCACCAGTAAGACTAGCGGGAGGTCTACAGATACGCAGTATTTT. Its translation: CATSKTSGRSTDTQYF.

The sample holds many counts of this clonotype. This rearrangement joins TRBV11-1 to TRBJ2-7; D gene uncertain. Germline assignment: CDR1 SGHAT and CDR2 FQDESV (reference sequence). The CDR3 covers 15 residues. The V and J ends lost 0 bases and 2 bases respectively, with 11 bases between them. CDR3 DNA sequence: TGTGCCAGCAGCTTAGCTTCTAGTTATGCCTACGAGCAGTACTTC. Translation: CASSLASSYAYEQYF.

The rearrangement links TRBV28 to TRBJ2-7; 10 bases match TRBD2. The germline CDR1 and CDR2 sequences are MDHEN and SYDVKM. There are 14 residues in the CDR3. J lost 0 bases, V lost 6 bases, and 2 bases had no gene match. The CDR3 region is CASRLAGRSYEQYF. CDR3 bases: TGTGCCAGCAGACTAGCGGGGCGCTCCTACGAGCAGTACTTC.

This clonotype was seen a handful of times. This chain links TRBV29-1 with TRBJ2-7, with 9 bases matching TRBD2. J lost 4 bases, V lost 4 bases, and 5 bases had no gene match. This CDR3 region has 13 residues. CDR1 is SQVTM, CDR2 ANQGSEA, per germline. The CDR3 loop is CSVVGTSPYEQYF. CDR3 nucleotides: TGCAGCGTTGTGGGGACTAGCCCTTACGAGCAGTACTTC.

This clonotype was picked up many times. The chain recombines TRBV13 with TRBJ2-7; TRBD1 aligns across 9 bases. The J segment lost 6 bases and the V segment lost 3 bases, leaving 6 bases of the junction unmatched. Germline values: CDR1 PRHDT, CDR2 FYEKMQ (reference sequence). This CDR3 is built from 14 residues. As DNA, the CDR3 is TGTGCCAGCAGCTTCACCGGGACAGGGACCGAGCAGTACTTC. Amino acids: CASSFTGTGTEQYF.

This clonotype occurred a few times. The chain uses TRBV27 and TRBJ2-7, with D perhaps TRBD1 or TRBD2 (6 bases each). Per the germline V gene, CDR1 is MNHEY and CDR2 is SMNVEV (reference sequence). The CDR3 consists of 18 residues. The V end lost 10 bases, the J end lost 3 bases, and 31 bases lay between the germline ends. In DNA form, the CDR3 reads TGTGCCACCCAAACCGTATACGGGGGCCGGGGTGCTTTCTACGAGCAGTACTTC. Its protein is CATQTVYGGRGAFYEQYF.

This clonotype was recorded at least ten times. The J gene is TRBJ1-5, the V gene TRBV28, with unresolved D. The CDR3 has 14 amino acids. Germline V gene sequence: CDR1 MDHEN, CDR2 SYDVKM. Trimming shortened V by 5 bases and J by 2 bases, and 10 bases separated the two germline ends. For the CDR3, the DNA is TGTGCCAGCAGTACGCCCCGAGGCAATCAGCCCCAGCATTTT. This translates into CASSTPRGNQPQHF.

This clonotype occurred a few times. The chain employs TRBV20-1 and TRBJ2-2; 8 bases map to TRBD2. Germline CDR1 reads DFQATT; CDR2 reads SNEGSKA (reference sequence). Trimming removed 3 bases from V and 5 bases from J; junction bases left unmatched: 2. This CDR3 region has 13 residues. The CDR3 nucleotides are TGCAGTGCTAGCGGGAGGGAAACCGGGGAGCTGTTTTTT. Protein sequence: CSASGRETGELFF.

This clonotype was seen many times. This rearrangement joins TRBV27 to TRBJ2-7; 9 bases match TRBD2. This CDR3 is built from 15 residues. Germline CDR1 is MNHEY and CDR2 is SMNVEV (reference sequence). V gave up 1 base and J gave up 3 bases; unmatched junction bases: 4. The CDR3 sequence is CASSLLGGRVYEQYF. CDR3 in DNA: TGTGCCAGCAGTTTATTGGGCGGGAGGGTCTACGAGCAGTACTTC.

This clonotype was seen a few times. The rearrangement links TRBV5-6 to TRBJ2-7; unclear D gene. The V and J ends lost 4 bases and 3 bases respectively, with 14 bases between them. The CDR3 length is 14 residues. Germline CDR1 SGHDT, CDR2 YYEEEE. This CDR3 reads CASSPWVLYYEQYF. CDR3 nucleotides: TGTGCCAGCAGCCCCTGGGTCCTCTACTACGAGCAGTACTTC.

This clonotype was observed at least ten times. CDR3 sequence reads: CASSTDALTGAYGYTF. The CDR3, as DNA: TGTGCCAGTAGTACCGACGCCTTGACAGGGGCATATGGCTACACCTTC. The chain combines TRBV19 with TRBJ1-2, with 8 nucleotides matching TRBD1. This CDR3 is 16 amino acids long. V gave up 4 bases and J gave up 5 bases; unmatched junction bases: 12. Germline V gene lookup returns CDR1 LNHDA and CDR2 SQIVND (reference sequence).

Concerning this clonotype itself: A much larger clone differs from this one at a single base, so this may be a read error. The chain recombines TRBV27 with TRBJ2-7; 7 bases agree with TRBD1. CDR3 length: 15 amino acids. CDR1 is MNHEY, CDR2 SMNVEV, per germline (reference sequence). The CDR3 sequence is CASSSTGTHSYKQHF. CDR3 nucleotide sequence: TGTGCCAGCAGTTCGACAGGGACCCACTCCTATAAGCAGCACTTC.

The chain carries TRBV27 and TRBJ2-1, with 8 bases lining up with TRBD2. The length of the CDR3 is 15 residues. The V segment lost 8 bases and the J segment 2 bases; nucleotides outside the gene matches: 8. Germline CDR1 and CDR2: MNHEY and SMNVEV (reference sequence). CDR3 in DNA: TGTGCCAGCCGCAGCGGGAGTGGTGCCTACAATGAGCAGTTCTTC. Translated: CASRSGSGAYNEQFF.

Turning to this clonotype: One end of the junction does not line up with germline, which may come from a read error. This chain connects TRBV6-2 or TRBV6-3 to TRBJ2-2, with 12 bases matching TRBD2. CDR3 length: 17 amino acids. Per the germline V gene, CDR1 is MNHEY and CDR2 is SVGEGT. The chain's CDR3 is CAISAQRLAGDTGELFF. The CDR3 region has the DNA TGTGCCATCAGTGCCCAACGACTAGCGGGAGACACCGGGGAGCTGTTTTTT.

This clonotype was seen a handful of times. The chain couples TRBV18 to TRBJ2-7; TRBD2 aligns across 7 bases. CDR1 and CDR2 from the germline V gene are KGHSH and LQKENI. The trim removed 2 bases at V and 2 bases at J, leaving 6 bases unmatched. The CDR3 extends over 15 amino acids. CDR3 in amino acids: CASSPTMGGTYEQYF. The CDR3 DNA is TGTGCCAGCTCACCAACCATGGGAGGGACCTACGAGCAGTACTTC.

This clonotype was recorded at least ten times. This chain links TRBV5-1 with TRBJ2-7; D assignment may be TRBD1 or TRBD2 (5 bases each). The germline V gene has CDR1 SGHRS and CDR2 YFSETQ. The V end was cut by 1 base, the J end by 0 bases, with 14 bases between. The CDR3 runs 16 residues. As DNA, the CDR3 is TGCGCCAGCAGCTTGTGGGACGACCCTATCTCCTACGAGCAGTACTTC. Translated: CASSLWDDPISYEQYF.